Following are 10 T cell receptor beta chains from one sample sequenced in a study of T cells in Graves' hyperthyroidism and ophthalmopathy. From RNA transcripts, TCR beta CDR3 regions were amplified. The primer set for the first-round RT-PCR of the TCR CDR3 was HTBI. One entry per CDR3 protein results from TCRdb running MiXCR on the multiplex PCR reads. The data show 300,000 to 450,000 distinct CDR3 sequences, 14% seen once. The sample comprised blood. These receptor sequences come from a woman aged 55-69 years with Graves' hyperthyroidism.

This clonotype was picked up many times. The CDR3 loop reads CASSPTASTF. The CDR3 DNA reads as TGTGCCAGCAGCCCGACAGCCTCCACCTTC. The rearrangement joins TRBV7-9 to TRBJ1-2; D possibly corresponds to TRBD1 (5 bases). This CDR3 is 10 amino acids long. CDR1 and CDR2 (germline): SEHNR, FQNEAQ (reference sequence). The germline V and J ends were trimmed by 5 bases and 13 bases, with 11 bases remaining between them.

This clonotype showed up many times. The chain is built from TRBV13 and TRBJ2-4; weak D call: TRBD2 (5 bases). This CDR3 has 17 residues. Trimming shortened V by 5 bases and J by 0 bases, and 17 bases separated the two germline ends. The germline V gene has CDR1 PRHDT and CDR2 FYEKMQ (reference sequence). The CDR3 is CASSPTGILLAKNIQYF. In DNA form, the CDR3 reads TGTGCCAGCAGCCCGACGGGGATTTTACTAGCCAAAAACATTCAGTACTTC.

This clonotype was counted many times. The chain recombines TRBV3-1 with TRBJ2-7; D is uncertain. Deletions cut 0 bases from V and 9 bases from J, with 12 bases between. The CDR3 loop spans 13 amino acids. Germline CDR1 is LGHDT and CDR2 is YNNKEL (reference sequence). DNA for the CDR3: TGTGCCAGCAGCCAAGACCGTCTTACATGGCAGTACTTC. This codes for CASSQDRLTWQYF.

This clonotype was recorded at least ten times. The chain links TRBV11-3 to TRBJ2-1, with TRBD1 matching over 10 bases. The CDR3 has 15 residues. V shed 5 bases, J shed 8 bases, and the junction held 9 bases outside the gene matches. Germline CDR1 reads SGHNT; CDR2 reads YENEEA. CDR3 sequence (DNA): TGTGCCAGCAGCCATGACAGGGGGCCATCGTATGAGCAGTTCTTC. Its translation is CASSHDRGPSYEQFF.

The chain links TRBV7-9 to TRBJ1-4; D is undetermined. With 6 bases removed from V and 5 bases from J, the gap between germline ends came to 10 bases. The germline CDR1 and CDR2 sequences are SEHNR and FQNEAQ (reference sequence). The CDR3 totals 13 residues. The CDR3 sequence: CASRGRLNEKLFF. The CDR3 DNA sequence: TGTGCCAGCAGGGGAAGATTAAATGAAAAACTGTTTTTT.

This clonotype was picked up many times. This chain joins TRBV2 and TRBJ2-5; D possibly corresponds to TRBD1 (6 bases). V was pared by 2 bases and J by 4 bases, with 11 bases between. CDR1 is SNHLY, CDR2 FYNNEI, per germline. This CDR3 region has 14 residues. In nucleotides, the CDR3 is TGTGCCAGCAGTGAATGGCAGGGGCTAGAGACCCAGTACTTC. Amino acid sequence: CASSEWQGLETQYF. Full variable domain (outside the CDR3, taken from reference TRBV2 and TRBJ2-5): EPEVTQTPSHQVTQMGQEVILRCVPISNHLYFYWYRQILGQKVEFLVSFYNNEISEKSEIFDDQFSVERPDGSNFTLKIRSTKLEDSAMYFCASSEWQGLETQYFGPGTRLLVL.

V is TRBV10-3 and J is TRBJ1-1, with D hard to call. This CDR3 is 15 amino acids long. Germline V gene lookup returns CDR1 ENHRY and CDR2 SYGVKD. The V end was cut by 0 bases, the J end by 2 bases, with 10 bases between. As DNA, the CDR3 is TGTGCCATCAGTGAGTCGAGGATCCTAAACACTGAAGCTTTCTTT. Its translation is CAISESRILNTEAFF.

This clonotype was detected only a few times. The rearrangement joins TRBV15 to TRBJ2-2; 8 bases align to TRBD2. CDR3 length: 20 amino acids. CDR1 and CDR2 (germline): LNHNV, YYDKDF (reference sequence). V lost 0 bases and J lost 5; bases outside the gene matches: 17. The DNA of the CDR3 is TGTGCCACCAGCAGAGATCGTGGGGGAATGACAGCGGGAGTTACCGGGGAGCTGTTTTTT. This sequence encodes CATSRDRGGMTAGVTGELFF.

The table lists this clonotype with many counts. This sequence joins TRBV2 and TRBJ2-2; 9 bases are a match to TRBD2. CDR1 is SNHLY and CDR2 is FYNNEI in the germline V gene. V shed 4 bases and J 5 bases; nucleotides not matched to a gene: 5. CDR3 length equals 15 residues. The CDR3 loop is CASSVSGRKTGELFF. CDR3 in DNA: TGTGCCAGCAGTGTAAGCGGGAGGAAAACCGGGGAGCTGTTTTTT.

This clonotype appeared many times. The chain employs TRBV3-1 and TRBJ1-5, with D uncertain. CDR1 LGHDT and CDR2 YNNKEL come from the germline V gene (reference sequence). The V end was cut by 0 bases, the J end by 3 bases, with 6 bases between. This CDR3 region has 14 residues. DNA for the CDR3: TGTGCCAGCAGCCAAGACGCTACCAATCAGCCCCAGCATTTT. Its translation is CASSQDATNQPQHF. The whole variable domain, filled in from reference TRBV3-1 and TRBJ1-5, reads DTAVSQTPKYLVTQMGNDKSIKCEQNLGHDTMYWYKQDSKKFLKIMFSYNNKELIINETVPNRFSPKSPDKAHLNLHINSLELGDSAVYFCASSQDATNQPQHFGDGTRLSIL.